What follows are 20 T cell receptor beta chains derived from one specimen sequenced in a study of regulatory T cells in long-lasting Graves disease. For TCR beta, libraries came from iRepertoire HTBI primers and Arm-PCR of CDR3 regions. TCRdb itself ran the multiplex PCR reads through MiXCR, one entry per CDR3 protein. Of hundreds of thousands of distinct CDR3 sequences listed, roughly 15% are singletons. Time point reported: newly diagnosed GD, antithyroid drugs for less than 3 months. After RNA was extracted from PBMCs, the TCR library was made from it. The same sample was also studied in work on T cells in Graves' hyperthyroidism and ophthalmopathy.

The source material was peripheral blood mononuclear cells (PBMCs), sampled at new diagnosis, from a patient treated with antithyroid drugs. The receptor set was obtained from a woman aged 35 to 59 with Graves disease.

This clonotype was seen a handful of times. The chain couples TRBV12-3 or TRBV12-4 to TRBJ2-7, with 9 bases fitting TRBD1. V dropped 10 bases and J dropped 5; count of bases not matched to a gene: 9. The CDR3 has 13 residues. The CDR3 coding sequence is TGTGCCACCAAGGGGACAGGGAGCCACGAGCAGTACTTC. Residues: CATKGTGSHEQYF.

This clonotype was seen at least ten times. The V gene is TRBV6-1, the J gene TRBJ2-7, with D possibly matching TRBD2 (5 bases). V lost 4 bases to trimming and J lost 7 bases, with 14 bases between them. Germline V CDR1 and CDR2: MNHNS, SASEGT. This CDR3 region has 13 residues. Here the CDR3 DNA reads TGTGCCAGCAGTGCGGGGTACGTGGGGGAGCAGTACTTC. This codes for CASSAGYVGEQYF.

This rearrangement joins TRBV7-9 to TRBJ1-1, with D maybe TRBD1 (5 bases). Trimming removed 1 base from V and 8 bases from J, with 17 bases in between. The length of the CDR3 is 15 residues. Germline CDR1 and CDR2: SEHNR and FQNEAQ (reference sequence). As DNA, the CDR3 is TGTGCCAGCAGCTTAGGGGGCGCAGGCATGTGGGAAGCTTTCTTT. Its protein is CASSLGGAGMWEAFF.

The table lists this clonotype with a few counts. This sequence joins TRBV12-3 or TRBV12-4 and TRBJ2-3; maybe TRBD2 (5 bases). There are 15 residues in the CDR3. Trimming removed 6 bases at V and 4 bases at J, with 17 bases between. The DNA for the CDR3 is TGTGCCAGCAGCATACAGCGCCTCGGGGCAGATACGCAGTATTTT. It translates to CASSIQRLGADTQYF.

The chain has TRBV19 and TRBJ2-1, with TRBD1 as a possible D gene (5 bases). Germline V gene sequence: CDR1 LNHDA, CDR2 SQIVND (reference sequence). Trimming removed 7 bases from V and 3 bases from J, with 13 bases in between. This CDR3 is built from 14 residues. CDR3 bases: TGTGCCAGTAAACCAGGGATGGTCTACAATGAGCAGTTCTTC. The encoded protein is CASKPGMVYNEQFF. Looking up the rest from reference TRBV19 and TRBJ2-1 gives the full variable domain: DGGITQSPKYLFRKEGQNVTLSCEQNLNHDAMYWYRQDPGQGLRLIYYSQIVNDFQKGDIAEGYSVSREKKESFPLTVTSAQKNPTAFYLCASKPGMVYNEQFFGPGTRLTVL.

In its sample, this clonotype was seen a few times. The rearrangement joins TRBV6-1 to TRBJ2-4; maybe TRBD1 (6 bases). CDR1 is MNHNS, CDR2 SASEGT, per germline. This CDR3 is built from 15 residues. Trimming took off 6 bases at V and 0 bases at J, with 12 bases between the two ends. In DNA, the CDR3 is TGTGCCAGCAGGGAACAGGGATTAGCCAAAAACATTCAGTACTTC. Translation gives CASREQGLAKNIQYF.

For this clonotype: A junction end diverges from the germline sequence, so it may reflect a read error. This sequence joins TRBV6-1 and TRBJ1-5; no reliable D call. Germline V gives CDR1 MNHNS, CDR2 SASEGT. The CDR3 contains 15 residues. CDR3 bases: TGTGCCATCAGTGAAGCGACCGTTAGCAATCAGCCCCAGCATTTT. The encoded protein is CAISEATVSNQPQHF.

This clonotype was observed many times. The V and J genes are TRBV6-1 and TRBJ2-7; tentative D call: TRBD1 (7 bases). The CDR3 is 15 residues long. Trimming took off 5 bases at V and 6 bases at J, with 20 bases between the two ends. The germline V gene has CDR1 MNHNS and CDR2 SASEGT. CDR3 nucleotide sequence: TGTGCCAGCAGTCGGGGGATCGGGACAGTTCTCGAGCAGTACTTC. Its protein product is CASSRGIGTVLEQYF.

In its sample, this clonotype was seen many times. The CDR3: CASSLDLGLAYTF. The CDR3 region has the DNA TGTGCCAGCAGCTTAGATCTCGGGTTGGCCTACACCTTC. The chain recombines TRBV11-2 with TRBJ1-2; no definite D call. Trimming stripped 0 bases from V and 10 bases from J, with 12 bases between. The CDR3 is 13 residues long. From germline, CDR1 is SGHAT and CDR2 FQNNGV.

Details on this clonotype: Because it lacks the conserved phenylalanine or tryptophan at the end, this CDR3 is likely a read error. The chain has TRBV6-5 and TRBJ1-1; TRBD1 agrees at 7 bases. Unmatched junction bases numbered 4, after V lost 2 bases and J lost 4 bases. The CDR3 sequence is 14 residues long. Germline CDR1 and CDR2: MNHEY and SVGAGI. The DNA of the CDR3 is TGTGCCAGCAGTTACGGACCAGGGGGCACTGAAGCTTTCTCT. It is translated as CASSYGPGGTEAFS.

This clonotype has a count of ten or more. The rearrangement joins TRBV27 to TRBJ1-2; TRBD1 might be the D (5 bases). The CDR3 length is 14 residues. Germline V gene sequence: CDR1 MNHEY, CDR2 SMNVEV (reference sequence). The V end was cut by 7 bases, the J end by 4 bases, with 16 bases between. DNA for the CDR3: TGTGCCAGCAACCCCGGTGGGGCAGGCTATGGCTACACCTTC. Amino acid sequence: CASNPGGAGYGYTF.

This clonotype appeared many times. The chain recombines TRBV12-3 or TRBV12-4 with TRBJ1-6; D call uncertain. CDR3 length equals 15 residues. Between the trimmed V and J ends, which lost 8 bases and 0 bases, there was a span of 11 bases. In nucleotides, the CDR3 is TGTGCCAGCGGTTCTTCGAGCTCCTATAATTCACCCCTCCACTTT. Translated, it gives CASGSSSSYNSPLHF.

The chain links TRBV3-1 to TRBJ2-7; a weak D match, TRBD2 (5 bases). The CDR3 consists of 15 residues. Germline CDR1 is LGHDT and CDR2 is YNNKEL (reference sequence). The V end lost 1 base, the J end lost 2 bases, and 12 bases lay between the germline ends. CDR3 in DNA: TGTGCCAGCAGCCAAGCCACCCGGGGTGCCTACGAGCAGTACTTC. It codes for CASSQATRGAYEQYF.

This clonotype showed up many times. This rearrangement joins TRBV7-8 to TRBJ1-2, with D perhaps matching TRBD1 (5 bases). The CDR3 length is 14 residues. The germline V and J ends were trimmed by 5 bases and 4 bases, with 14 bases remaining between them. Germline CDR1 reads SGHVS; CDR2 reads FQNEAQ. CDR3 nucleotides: TGTGCCAGCAGCCAGGTTCAGGGCGGCTATGGCTACACCTTC. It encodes CASSQVQGGYGYTF.

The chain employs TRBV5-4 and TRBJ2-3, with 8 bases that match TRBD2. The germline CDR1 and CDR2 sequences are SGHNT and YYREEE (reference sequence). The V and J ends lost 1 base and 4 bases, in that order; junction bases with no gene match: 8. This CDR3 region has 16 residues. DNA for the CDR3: TGTGCCAGCAGCTTGAGCGTCGGGGGGGCCTCAGATACGCAGTATTTT. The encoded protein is CASSLSVGGASDTQYF. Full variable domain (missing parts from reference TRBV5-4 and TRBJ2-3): ETGVTQSPTHLIKTRGQQVTLRCSSQSGHNTVSWYQQALGQGPQFIFQYYREEENGRGNFPPRFSGLQFPNYSSELNVNALELDDSALYLCASSLSVGGASDTQYFGPGTRLTVL.

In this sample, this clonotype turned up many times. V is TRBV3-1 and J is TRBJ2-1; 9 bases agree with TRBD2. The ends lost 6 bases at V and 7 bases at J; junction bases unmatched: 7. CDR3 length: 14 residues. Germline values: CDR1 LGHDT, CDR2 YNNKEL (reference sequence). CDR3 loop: CASSRAGGQNEQFF. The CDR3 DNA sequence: TGTGCCAGCAGTCGGGCGGGGGGGCAAAATGAGCAGTTCTTC.

CDR3 region: CASKGRGTGGYGYTF. In DNA, the CDR3 is TGTGCCAGCAAAGGGAGAGGGACAGGGGGCTATGGCTACACCTTC. The chain has TRBV12-3 or TRBV12-4 and TRBJ1-2; TRBD1 aligns across 11 bases. Germline trimming cut 7 bases from V and 4 bases from J; bases unmatched to any gene: 8. This CDR3 has 15 residues.

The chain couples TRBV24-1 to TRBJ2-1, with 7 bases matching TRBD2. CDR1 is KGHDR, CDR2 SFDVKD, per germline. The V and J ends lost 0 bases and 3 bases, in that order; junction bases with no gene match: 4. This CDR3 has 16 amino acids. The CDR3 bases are TGTGCCACCAGTGATTTGACGGGGGGAGTCTACAATGAGCAGTTCTTC. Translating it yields CATSDLTGGVYNEQFF.

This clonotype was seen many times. As DNA, the CDR3 is TGTGCCAGCAGTCAACCTGGGACAGGAGTCTACGAGCAGTACTTC. Translated: CASSQPGTGVYEQYF. V and J are TRBV3-1 and TRBJ2-7, with 8 bases lining up with TRBD1. Germline loops: CDR1 LGHDT, CDR2 YNNKEL (reference sequence). The CDR3 runs 15 residues. J was trimmed by 3 bases and V by 6 bases; bases with no gene match: 10.

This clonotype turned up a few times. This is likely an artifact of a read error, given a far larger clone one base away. The CDR3 bases are TGTGCCAGCAGTGGTTGGGGGACAGGGTCCTACAATGAGCAGTACTTC. Translated: CASSGWGTGSYNEQYF. This chain uses TRBV2 with TRBJ2-7, with 9 bases fitting TRBD1. The CDR3 spans 16 residues. CDR1 and CDR2 (germline): SNHLY, FYNNEI. J was trimmed by 7 bases and V by 4 bases; bases with no gene match: 14.